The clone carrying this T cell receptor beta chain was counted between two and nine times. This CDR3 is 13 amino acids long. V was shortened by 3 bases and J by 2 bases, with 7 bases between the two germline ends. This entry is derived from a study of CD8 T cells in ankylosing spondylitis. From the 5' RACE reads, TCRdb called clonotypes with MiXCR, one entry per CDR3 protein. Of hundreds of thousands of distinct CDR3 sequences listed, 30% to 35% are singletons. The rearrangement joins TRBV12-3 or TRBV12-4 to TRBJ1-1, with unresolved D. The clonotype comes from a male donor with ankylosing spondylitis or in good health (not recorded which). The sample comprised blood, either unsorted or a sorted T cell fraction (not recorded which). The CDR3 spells CASSFQENTEAFF. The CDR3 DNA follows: TGTGCCAGCAGTTTCCAGGAAAACACTGAAGCTTTCTTT.